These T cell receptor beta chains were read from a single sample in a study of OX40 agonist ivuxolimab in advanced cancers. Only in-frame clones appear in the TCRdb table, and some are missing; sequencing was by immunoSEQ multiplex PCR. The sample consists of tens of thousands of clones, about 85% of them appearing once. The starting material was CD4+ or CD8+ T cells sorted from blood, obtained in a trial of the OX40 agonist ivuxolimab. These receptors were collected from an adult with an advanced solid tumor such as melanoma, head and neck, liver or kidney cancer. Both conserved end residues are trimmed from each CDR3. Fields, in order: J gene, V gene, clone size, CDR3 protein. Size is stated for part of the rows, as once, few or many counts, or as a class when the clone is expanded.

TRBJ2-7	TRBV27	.	ASSQRGAGDYEQY
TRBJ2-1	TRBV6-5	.	ASTSGAYSYNEQF
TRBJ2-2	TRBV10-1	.	ASSELTGTSDSSGELF
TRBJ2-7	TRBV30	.	AWALGTYEQY
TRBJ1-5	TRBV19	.	ASSYRDSEDQPQH
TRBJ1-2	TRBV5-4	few	ASSLAGSHHVYGYT
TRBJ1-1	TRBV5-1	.	ASRGTLNTEAF
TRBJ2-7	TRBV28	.	ASSQDRGYEQY
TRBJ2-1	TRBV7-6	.	ASSPRGHGYEQF
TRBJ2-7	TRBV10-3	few	AISEPTGEQY
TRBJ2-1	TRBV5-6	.	ASSSEDNEQF
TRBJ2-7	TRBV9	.	ASSGQGMGEQY
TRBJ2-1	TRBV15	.	ATSRETYGFANEQF
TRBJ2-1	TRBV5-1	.	ASTLDGDYAFNEQF
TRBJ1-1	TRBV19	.	ASSLGDLEAF
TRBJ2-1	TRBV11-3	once	ASSLAASSYNEQF
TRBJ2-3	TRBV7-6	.	ASSLEPRKDTQY
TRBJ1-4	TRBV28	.	ASSSVLTGGGNEKLF
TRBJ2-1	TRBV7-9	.	ASSFWDSRYNEQF
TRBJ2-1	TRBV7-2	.	ASSPDSSYNEQF
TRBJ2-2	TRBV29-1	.	SVSREWRAGELF
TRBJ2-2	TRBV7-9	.	ASSLGIAGANTGELF
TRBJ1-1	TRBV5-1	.	ASSLLFRENTEAF